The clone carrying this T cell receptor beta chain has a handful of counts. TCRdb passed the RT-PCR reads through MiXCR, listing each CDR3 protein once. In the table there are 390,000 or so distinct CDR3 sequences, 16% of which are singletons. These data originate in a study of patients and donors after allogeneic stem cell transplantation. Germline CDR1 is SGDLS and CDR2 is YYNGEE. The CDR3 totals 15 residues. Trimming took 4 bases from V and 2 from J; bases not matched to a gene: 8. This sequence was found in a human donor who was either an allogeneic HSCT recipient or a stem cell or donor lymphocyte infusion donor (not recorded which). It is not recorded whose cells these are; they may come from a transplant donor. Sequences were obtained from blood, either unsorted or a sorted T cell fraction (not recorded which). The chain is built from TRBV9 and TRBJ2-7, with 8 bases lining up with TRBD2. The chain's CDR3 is CASSPREGLTYEQYF. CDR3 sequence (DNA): TGTGCCAGCAGCCCCCGGGAGGGCCTAACCTACGAGCAGTACTTC.